The clone carrying this T cell receptor (beta chain) was detected many times. The antigen is unknown. TCRdb processed the reads anew with MiXCR; each CDR3 protein has one entry. The sample records roughly 310,000 distinct CDR3 sequences, 15% to 20% being singletons. This record belongs to a study of T cell repertoires in cytomegalovirus infection. Study at large: Indications came from public TCR beta signatures; they pointed to CMV infection and to a matching HLA type. Notes on the study in general: The ex vivo response was dominated by HLA-C-restricted CMV-specific TCR beta clonotypes. Carriers of CMV plus the relevant HLA were identified by cumulative public TCR beta family frequency.

CDR1 SEHNR and CDR2 FQNEAQ come from the germline V gene (reference sequence). The ends were cut back, 1 base at V and 5 bases at J, with 14 bases in the middle. This CDR3 spans 15 amino acids. The sequence was obtained from a human donor in good health (CMV status not recorded). Some clones in this sample may be carry-over from other donors' samples. The chain couples TRBV7-9 to TRBJ1-1, with TRBD1 as a possible D gene (5 bases). The sequencing sample was made of PBMCs. CDR3 loop: CASSLVGGVSTEAFF. The CDR3 DNA reads TGTGCCAGCAGCTTAGTCGGGGGGGTTTCAACTGAAGCTTTCTTT.